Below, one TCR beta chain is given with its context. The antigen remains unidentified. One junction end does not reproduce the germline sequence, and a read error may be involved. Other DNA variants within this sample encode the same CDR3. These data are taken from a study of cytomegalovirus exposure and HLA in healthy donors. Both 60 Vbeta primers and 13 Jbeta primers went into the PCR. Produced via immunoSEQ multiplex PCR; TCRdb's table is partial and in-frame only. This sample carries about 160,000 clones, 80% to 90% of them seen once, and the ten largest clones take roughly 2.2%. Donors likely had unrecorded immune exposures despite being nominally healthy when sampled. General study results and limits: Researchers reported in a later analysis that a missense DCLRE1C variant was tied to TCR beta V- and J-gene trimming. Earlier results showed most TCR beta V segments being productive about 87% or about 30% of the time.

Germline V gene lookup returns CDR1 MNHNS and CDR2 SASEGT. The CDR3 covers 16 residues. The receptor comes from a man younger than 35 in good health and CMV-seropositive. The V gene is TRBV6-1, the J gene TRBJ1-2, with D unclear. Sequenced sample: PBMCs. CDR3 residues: CASSEAIRSSNYGYTF. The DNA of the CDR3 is TGTGCCAGCAGTGAAGCCATACGTAGCTCTAACTATGGCTACACCTTT.